Below are 24 T cell receptor beta chains sequenced from a single sample in a study of early T cells in non-severe SARS-CoV-2 infection. TCRdb re-derived calls from the 5' RACE reads in MiXCR, one entry per CDR3 protein. The sample includes 77,000 or so distinct CDR3 sequences, about 14% of them seen just once. This sample comprised whole blood, obtained at baseline. The receptors stem from an adult who was a healthcare worker with PCR-confirmed SARS-CoV-2 infection or an uninfected control (not recorded which).

This clonotype is judged medium-sized. The rearrangement links TRBV2 to TRBJ2-3, with D perhaps TRBD1 (6 bases). There are 15 residues in the CDR3. Germline CDR1 reads SNHLY; CDR2 reads FYNNEI. The V gene lost 6 bases and the J gene lost 3 bases, with 16 bases spanning the gap. The CDR3 region is CASSRSRGGTDTQYF. The CDR3 nucleotides are TGTGCCAGCAGCCGCAGCCGAGGGGGAACAGATACGCAGTATTTT.

This clonotype occurred a few times. The chain combines TRBV28 with TRBJ1-1; D not resolved. V lost 7 bases, J lost 1 base, and 13 bases lay in between. Germline lookup yields CDR1 MDHEN and CDR2 SYDVKM. The CDR3 is made up of 14 amino acids. The CDR3: CASILSGGNTEAFF. The CDR3 DNA follows: TGTGCCAGCATACTATCTGGTGGGAACACTGAAGCTTTCTTT.

This clonotype was picked up a small number of times. The J gene is TRBJ2-3, the V gene TRBV5-1; 12 positions match TRBD2. In germline, CDR1 is SGHRS, CDR2 YFSETQ. Germline trimming cut 3 bases from V and 2 bases from J; bases unmatched to any gene: 4. The CDR3 length is 16 residues. Here the CDR3 DNA reads TGCGCCAGCAGCTCGAGACTAGCGGGAGCCACAGATACGCAGTATTTT. Protein sequence: CASSSRLAGATDTQYF. Full variable domain (outside the CDR3, taken from reference TRBV5-1 and TRBJ2-3): KAGVTQTPRYLIKTRGQQVTLSCSPISGHRSVSWYQQTPGQGLQFLFEYFSETQRNKGNFPGRFSGRQFSNSRSEMNVSTLELGDSALYLCASSSRLAGATDTQYFGPGTRLTVL.

This clonotype was detected ten times or more. V is TRBV7-9 and J is TRBJ2-1; 8 nucleotides line up with TRBD2. The CDR3 consists of 15 residues. Germline CDR1 SEHNR, CDR2 FQNEAQ (reference sequence). Trimming took 3 bases from V and 4 from J; bases not matched to a gene: 5. The CDR3 DNA is TGTGCCAGCAGCTTGCAACTAGCGGTTTACAATGAGCAGTTCTTC. Translated: CASSLQLAVYNEQFF.

This clonotype appeared a few times. V and J are TRBV30 and TRBJ1-1, with 7 positions matching TRBD1. Germline CDR1 GTSNPN, CDR2 SVGIG (reference sequence). The CDR3 is 10 residues long. Germline trimming cut 1 base from V and 10 bases from J; bases unmatched to any gene: 0. The CDR3 reads CAWSGQGAFF. As DNA, the CDR3 is TGTGCCTGGAGTGGACAGGGAGCTTTCTTT.

This clonotype was seen more than once but under ten times. The chain has TRBV28 and TRBJ2-1, with D perhaps TRBD2 (5 bases). The CDR3 has 16 amino acids. Between the trimmed V and J ends, which lost 5 bases and 1 base, there was a span of 15 bases. Germline lookup yields CDR1 MDHEN and CDR2 SYDVKM. In DNA, the CDR3 is TGTGCCAGCAGTAGGTGGGAGAGCAGGTCCTACAATGAGCAGTTCTTC. As protein: CASSRWESRSYNEQFF.

CDR3 DNA sequence: TGTGCCAGCAGCTTGTGGGGACAGCCGGAGGAAAAACTGTTTTTT. Protein sequence: CASSLWGQPEEKLFF. The chain employs TRBV7-9 and TRBJ1-4; 7 bases align to TRBD1. The CDR3 runs 15 residues. Germline lookup yields CDR1 SEHNR and CDR2 FQNEAQ (reference sequence). J lost 8 bases, V lost 3 bases, and 9 bases had no gene match.

This clonotype appeared many times. The V and J genes are TRBV2 and TRBJ1-2, with D maybe TRBD1 (5 bases). CDR3 length: 12 amino acids. Looked up from germline, CDR1 is SNHLY and CDR2 is FYNNEI. V dropped 4 bases and J dropped 7 bases, with 10 bases sitting between them. The CDR3 reads CASSVRGSGYTF. In nucleotides, the CDR3 is TGTGCCAGCAGTGTTAGGGGATCTGGCTACACCTTC.

The V gene is TRBV27, the J gene TRBJ2-7; the D gene is possibly TRBD1 (5 bases). V was pared by 2 bases and J by 2 bases, with 10 bases between. This CDR3 spans 14 amino acids. The germline gives CDR1 MNHEY, CDR2 SMNVEV (reference sequence). CDR3 sequence reads: CASSLGRATYEQYF. The CDR3 DNA sequence: TGTGCCAGCAGTTTAGGCAGGGCGACCTACGAGCAGTACTTC.

This clonotype was recorded a few times. The rearrangement joins TRBV5-3 to TRBJ2-1; no reliable D call. TRBV5-3 is an ORF for which the function is uncertain. The V end was cut by 0 bases, the J end by 8 bases, with 3 bases between. The CDR3 contains 11 residues. The CDR3 DNA reads TGTGCCAGAAGCTTGGGAGATGAGCAGTTCTTC. Encoded protein: CARSLGDEQFF.

This sequence joins TRBV20-1 and TRBJ1-2, with D maybe TRBD1 (5 bases). The V gene lost 4 bases and the J gene lost 5 bases, with 17 bases spanning the gap. Germline CDR1 is DFQATT and CDR2 is SNEGSKA (reference sequence). The CDR3 has 14 amino acids. The CDR3 DNA is TGCAGTGCTACGCGCCAGGCAGGGACTTATGGCTACACCTTC. It specifies CSATRQAGTYGYTF.

In this sample, this clonotype turned up many times. The V gene is TRBV7-8, the J gene TRBJ2-3, with D possibly being TRBD2 (6 bases). Trimming left V 1 base short and J 2 bases short, with 10 bases between. The CDR3 sequence is 15 residues long. The germline CDR1 and CDR2 sequences are SGHVS and FQNEAQ. The CDR3 region has the DNA TGTGCCAGCAGCTTAGAGGCGGGATCCACAGATACGCAGTATTTT. Its protein product is CASSLEAGSTDTQYF.

This clonotype appeared a few times. The V gene is TRBV20-1, the J gene TRBJ2-3; 7 bases line up with TRBD1. The CDR3 spans 10 residues. Germline CDR1 is DFQATT and CDR2 is SNEGSKA (reference sequence). Trimming cost V 8 bases and J 5 bases; bases outside gene matches: 1. The CDR3 reads CSRGRDTQYF. The CDR3, as DNA: TGCAGTAGGGGGCGAGATACGCAGTATTTT.

Of note for this clonotype: Germline is not matched at one junction end, which may reflect a read error. The chain links TRBV27 to TRBJ2-7; 11 bases match TRBD2. The V gene's germline CDR1 is MNHEY and CDR2 SMNVEV (reference sequence). This CDR3 has 13 amino acids. CDR3 bases: TGTGCCAGCAGTCCCGGAAATAGCGGGAGGGCCGAGTTC. Translation gives CASSPGNSGRAEF.

This clonotype was counted only a few times. V gene TRBV2 combines with J gene TRBJ2-5; the D is unclear. The CDR3 contains 11 residues. Per the germline V gene, CDR1 is SNHLY and CDR2 is FYNNEI. The V end lost 7 bases, the J end lost 3 bases, and 6 bases lay between the germline ends. CDR3 in DNA: TGTGCCAGCACATATAAAGAGACCCAGTACTTC. Its translation: CASTYKETQYF.

There are a few counts of this clonotype. The chain recombines TRBV27 with TRBJ1-4; TRBD1 is a possible D gene (5 bases). Germline CDR1 is MNHEY and CDR2 is SMNVEV (reference sequence). Trimming shortened V by 11 bases and J by 0 bases, and 13 bases separated the two germline ends. CDR3 size: 14 residues. In DNA form, the CDR3 reads TGTGCCTCGGGGGGTCTTACAACTAATGAAAAACTGTTTTTT. It is translated as CASGGLTTNEKLFF.

In its sample, this clonotype was seen many times. The CDR3 DNA follows: TGTGCCAGCAGCTGGGGACCCGCACTCGAGCAGTACTTC. Translating gives CASSWGPALEQYF. The V call is TRBV7-2, the J call TRBJ2-7, with D tentatively TRBD1 or TRBD2 (5 bases each). This CDR3 contains 13 residues. Germline CDR1 reads SGHTA; CDR2 reads FQGNSA. The V and J ends lost 4 bases and 6 bases respectively, with 13 bases between them. Drawing the rest from reference TRBV7-2 and TRBJ2-7, the complete variable domain is GAGVSQSPSNKVTEKGKDVELRCDPISGHTALYWYRQSLGQGLEFLIYFQGNSAPDKSGLPSDRFSAERTGGSVSTLTIQRTQQEDSAVYLCASSWGPALEQYFGPGTRLTVT.

The chain joins TRBV7-9 to TRBJ1-1, with D perhaps matching TRBD1 (6 bases). V was clipped by 8 bases and J by 4 bases, with 14 bases between them. This CDR3 has 13 amino acids. Germline loops: CDR1 SEHNR, CDR2 FQNEAQ (reference sequence). The DNA for the CDR3 is TGTGCCAGCGCGGTGAGGGGGAGCACTGAAGCTTTCTTT. Its translation is CASAVRGSTEAFF.

This rearrangement joins TRBV6-1 to TRBJ2-7, with D maybe TRBD2 (5 bases). V dropped 7 bases and J dropped 5 bases, with 15 bases sitting between them. The germline gives CDR1 MNHNS, CDR2 SASEGT. This CDR3 comprises 13 residues. CDR3 protein: CASTLTTPNEQYF. CDR3 nucleotides: TGTGCCAGCACCTTGACTACCCCCAACGAGCAGTACTTC.

This chain uses TRBV29-1 with TRBJ2-7; D remains unclear. This CDR3 has 12 amino acids. Deletions cut 4 bases from V and 4 bases from J, with 11 bases between. CDR1 is SQVTM, CDR2 ANQGSEA, per germline. CDR3 protein: CSVGAAGYEQYF. The CDR3 DNA sequence: TGCAGCGTTGGGGCGGCCGGGTACGAGCAGTACTTC.

This chain links TRBV12-3 or TRBV12-4 with TRBJ2-5; perhaps D is TRBD1 or TRBD2 (5 bases each). The CDR3 covers 16 residues. The V gene lost 5 bases and the J gene lost 5 bases, with 21 bases spanning the gap. The CDR3 sequence is CASSPPGRPNPETQYF. CDR3 nucleotide sequence: TGTGCCAGCAGTCCCCCGGGGCGACCCAATCCGGAGACCCAGTACTTC.

The V and J genes are TRBV18 and TRBJ2-5; perhaps TRBD1 as D (5 bases). With 5 bases removed from V and 4 bases from J, the gap between germline ends came to 17 bases. Germline CDR1 is KGHSH and CDR2 is LQKENI. The CDR3 is 15 amino acids. The CDR3 sequence: CASSRVLTGRETQYF. The DNA of the CDR3 is TGTGCCAGCTCAAGGGTCCTAACAGGTCGAGAGACCCAGTACTTC.

The V call is TRBV20-1, the J call TRBJ1-2, with 8 bases fitting TRBD1. The CDR3 covers 16 residues. The germline CDR1 and CDR2 sequences are DFQATT and SNEGSKA (reference sequence). Trimming cost V 1 base and J 0 bases; bases outside gene matches: 7. CDR3 coding DNA: TGCAGTGCTAGAGGGGCCGGACAGGGAACTAACTATGGCTACACCTTC. It codes for CSARGAGQGTNYGYTF.

The genes are TRBV6-5 and TRBJ2-3; 14 bases agree with TRBD2. This CDR3 is 17 amino acids long. Germline V gives CDR1 MNHEY, CDR2 SVGAGI. The ends lost 4 bases at V and 8 bases at J; junction bases unmatched: 11. CDR3 nucleotide sequence: TGTGCCAGCAGTTCCCGACTAGCGGGAGGGCCCCGGTCTACGCAGTATTTT. Translated, it gives CASSSRLAGGPRSTQYF.